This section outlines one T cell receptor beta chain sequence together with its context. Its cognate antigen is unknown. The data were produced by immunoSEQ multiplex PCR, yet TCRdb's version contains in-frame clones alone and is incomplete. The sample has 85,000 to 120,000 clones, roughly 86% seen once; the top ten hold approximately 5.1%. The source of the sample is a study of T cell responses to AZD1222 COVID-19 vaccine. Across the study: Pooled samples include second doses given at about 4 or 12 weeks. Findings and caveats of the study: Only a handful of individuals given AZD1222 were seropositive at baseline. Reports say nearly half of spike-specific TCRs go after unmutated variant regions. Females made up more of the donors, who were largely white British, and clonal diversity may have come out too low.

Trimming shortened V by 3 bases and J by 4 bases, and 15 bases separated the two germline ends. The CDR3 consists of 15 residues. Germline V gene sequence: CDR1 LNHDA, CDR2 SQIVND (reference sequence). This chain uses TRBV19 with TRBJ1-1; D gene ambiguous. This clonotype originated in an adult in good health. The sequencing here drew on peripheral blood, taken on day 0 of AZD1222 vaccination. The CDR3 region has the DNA TGTGCCAGTAGTATTGGAGGAGATGGAAGCACTGAAGCTTTCTTT. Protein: CASSIGGDGSTEAFF.